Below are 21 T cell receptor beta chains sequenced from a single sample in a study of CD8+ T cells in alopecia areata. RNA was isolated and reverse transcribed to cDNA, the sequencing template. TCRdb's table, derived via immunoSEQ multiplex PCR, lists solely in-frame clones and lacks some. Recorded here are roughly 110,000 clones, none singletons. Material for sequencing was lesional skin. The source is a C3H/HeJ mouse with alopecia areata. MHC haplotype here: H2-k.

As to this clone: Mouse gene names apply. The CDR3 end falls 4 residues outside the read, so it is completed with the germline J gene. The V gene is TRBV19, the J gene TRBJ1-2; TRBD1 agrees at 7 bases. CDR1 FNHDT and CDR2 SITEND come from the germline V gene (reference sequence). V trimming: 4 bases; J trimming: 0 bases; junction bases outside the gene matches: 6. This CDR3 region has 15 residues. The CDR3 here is CASSGVGTANSDYTF. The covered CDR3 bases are TGTGCCAGCAGTGGGGTGGGGACAGCAAACTCC.

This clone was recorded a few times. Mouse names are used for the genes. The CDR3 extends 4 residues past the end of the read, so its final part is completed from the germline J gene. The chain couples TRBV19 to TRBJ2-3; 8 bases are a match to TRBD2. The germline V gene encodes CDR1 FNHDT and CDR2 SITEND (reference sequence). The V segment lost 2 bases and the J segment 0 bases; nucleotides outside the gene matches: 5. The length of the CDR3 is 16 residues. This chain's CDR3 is CASSIRLGSSAETLYF. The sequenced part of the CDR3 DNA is TGTGCCAGCAGTATCCGACTGGGGTCTAGTGCAGAA. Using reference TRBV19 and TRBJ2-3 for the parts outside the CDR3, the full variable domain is GGIITQTPKFLIGQEGQKLTLKCQQNFNHDTMYWYRQDSGKGLRLIYYSITENDLQKGDLSEGYDASREKKSSFSLTVTSAQKNEMAVFLCASSIRLGSSAETLYFGSGTRLTVL.

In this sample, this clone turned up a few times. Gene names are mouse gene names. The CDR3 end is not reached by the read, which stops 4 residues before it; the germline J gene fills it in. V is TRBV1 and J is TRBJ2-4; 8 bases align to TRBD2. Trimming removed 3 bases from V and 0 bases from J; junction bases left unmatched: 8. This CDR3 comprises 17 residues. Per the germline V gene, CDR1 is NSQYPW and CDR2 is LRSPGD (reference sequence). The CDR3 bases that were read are TGCACCTGCAGTGCCCCCAGTGGGGGGGTTAGTCAAAAC. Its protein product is CTCSAPSGGVSQN. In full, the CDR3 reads CTCSAPSGGVSQNTLYF.

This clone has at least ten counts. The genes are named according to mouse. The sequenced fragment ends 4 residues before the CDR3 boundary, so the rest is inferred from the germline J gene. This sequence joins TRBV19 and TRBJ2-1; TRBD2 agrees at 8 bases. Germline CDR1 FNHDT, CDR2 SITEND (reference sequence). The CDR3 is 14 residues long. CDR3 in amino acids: CASSILGGAAEQFF. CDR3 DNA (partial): TGTGCCAGCAGTATACTCGGGGGGGCAGCT.

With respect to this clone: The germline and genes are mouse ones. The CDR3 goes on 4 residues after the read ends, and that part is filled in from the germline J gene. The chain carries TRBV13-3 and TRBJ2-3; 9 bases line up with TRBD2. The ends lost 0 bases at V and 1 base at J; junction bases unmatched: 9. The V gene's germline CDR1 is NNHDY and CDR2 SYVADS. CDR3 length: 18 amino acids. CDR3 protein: CASSDAVGGRVGAETLYF. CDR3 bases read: TGTGCCAGCAGTGATGCGGTGGGGGGGCGCGTCGGTGCAGAA.

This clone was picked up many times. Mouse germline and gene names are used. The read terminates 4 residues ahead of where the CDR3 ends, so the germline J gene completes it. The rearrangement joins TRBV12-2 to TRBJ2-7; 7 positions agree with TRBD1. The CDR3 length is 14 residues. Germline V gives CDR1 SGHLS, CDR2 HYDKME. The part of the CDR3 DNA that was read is TGTGCCAGCTCTCTGGGAGACAGGGATTAT. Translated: CASSLGDRDY. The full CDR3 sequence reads CASSLGDRDYEQYF.

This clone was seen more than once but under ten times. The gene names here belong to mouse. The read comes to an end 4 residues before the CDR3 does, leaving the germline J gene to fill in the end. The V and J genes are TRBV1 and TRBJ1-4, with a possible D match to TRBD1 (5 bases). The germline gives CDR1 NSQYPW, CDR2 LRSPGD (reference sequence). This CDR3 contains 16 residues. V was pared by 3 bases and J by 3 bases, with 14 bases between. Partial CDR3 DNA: TGCACCTGCAGTGCGGCCAGGGAAGGGGCCAACGAA. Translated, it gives CTCSAAREGANE. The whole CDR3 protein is CTCSAAREGANERLFF.

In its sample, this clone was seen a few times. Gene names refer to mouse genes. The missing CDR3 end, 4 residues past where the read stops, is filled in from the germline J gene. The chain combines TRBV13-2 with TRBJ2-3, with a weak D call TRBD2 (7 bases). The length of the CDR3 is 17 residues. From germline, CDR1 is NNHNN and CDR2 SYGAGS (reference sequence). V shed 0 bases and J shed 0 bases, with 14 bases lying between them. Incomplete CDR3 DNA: TGTGCCAGCGGTGATGCCCGGGGGGCGCGCAGTGCAGAA. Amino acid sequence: CASGDARGARSAE. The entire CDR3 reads CASGDARGARSAETLYF.

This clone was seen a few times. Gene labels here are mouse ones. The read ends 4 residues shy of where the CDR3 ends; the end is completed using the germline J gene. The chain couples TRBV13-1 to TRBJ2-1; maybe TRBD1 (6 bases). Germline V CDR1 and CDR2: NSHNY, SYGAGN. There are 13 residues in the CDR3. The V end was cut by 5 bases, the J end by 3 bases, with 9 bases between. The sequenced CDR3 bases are TGTGCCAGCAGGACAGGCCCCTATGCT. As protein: CASRTGPYA. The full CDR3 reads CASRTGPYAEQFF.

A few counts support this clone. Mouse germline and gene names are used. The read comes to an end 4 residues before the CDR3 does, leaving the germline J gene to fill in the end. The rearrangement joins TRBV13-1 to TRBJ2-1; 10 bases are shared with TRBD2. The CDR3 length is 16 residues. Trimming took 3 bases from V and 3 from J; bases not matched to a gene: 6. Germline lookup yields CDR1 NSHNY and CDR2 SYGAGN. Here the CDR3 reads CASSVSGTGVYAEQFF. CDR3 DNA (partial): TGTGCCAGCAGTGTCTCCGGGACTGGGGTCTATGCT.

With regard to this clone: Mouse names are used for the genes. The CDR3 here is CTCSADGGGSQNTLYF. The sequenced CDR3 bases are TGCACCTGCAGTGCAGATGGGGGAGGAAGTCAAAAC. The genes are TRBV1 and TRBJ2-4; tentative D call: TRBD2 (6 bases). The observed sequence ends 4 residues before the CDR3 terminus, with the missing tail filled in from the germline J gene. Germline V CDR1 and CDR2: NSQYPW, LRSPGD (reference sequence). Trimming left V 0 bases short and J 0 bases short, with 10 bases between. The length of the CDR3 is 16 residues.

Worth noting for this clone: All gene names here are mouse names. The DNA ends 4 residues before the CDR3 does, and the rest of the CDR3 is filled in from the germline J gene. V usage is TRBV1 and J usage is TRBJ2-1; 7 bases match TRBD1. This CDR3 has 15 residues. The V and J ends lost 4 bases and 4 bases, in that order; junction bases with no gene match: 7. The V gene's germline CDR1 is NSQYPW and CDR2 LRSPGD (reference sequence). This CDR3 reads CTCSGPEQGYAEQFF. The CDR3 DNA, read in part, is TGCACCTGCAGTGGCCCGGAACAGGGGTATGCT.

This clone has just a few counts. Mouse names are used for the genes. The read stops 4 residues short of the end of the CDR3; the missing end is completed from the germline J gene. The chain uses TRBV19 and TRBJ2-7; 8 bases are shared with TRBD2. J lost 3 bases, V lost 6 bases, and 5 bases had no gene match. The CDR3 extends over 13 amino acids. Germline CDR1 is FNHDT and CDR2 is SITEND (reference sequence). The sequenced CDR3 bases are TGTGCCAGCATCTCCGGACTGGGCTAT. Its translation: CASISGLGY. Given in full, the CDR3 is CASISGLGYEQYF. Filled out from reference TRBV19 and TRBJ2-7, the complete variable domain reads GGIITQTPKFLIGQEGQKLTLKCQQNFNHDTMYWYRQDSGKGLRLIYYSITENDLQKGDLSEGYDASREKKSSFSLTVTSAQKNEMAVFLCASISGLGYEQYFGPGTRLTVL.

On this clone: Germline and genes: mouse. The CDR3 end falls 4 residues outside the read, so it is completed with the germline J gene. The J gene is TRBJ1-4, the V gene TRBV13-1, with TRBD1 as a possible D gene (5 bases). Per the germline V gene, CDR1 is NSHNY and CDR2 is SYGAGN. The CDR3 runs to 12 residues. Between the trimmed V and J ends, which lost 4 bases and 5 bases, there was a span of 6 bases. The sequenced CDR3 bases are TGTGCCAGCAGTTCAGGGAACGAA. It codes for CASSSGNE. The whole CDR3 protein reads CASSSGNERLFF. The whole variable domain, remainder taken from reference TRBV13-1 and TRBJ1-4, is EAAVTQSPRNKVTVTGGNVTLSCRQTNSHNYMYWYRQDTGHGLRLIHYSYGAGNLRIGDVPDGYKATRTTQEDFFLLLELASPSQTSLYFCASSSGNERLFFGHGTKLSVL.

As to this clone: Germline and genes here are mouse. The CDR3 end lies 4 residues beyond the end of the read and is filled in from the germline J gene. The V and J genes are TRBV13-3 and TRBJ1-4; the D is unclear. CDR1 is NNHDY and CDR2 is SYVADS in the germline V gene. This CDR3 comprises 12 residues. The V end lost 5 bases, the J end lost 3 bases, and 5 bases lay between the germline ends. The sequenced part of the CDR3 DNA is TGTGCCAGCAGCACAACCAACGAA. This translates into CASSTTNE. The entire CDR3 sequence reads CASSTTNERLFF.

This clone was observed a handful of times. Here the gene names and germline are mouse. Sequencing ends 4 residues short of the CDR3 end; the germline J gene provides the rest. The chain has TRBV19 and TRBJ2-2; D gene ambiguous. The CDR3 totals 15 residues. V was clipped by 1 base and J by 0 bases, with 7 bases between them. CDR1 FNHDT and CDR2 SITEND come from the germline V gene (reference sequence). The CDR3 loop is CASSIQQSNTGQLYF. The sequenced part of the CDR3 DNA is TGTGCCAGCAGTATACAACAATCAAACACCGGG.

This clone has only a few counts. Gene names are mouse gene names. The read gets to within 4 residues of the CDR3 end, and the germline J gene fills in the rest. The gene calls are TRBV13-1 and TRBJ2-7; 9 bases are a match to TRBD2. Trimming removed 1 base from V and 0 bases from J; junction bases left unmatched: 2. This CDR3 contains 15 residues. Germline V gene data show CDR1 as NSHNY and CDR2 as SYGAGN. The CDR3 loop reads CASSDQTGGSYEQYF. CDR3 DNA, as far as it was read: TGTGCCAGCAGTGATCAGACTGGGGGCTCCTAT.

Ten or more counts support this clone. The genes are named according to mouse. Partial CDR3 DNA: TGCACCTGCAGTGGACTGGGGGGCAACACCGGG. Residues: CTCSGLGGNTG. The entire CDR3 protein is CTCSGLGGNTGQLYF. V is TRBV1 and J is TRBJ2-2; TRBD2 matches 10 bases. The DNA ends 4 residues before the CDR3 does, and the rest of the CDR3 is filled in from the germline J gene. After removal of 4 bases from V and 2 bases from J, the junction contained 1 base not matched to a gene. CDR3 length: 15 amino acids. The germline gives CDR1 NSQYPW, CDR2 LRSPGD (reference sequence).

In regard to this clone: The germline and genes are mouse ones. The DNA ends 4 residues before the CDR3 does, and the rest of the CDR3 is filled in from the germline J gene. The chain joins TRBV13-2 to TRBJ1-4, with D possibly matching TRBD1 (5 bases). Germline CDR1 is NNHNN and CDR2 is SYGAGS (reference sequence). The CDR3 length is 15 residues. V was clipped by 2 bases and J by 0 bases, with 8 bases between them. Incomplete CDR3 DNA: TGTGCCAGCGGTGAAGGGGAGATTTCCAACGAA. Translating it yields CASGEGEISNE. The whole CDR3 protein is CASGEGEISNERLFF.

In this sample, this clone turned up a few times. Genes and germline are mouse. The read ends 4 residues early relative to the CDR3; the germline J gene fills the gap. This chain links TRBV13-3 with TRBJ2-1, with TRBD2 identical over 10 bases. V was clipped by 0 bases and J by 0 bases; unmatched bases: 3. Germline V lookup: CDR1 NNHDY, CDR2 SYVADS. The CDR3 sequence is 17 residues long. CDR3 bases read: TGTGCCAGCAGTGATGGACTGGGGGGCGATAACTATGCT. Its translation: CASSDGLGGDNYA. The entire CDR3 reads CASSDGLGGDNYAEQFF.

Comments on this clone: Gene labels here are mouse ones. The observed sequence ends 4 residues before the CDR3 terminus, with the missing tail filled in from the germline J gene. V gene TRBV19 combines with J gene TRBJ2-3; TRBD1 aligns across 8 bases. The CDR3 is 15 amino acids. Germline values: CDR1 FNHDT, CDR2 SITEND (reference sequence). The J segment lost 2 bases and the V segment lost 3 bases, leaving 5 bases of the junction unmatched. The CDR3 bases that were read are TGTGCCAGCAGTACCCTGGACAGGGATGCAGAA. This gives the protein CASSTLDRDAE. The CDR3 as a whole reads CASSTLDRDAETLYF.